This T cell receptor beta chain was captured by sequencing in a study of radiotherapy plus CTLA-4 blockade in lung cancer. CTLA-4 blockade with ipilimumab, together with focal radiation, was given to patients with chemo-refractory metastatic non-small-cell lung cancer. The CDR3 totals 17 residues. The V and J ends lost 1 base and 1 base respectively, with 14 bases between them. Germline CDR1 and CDR2: MDHEN and SYDVKM. With respect to this clone: Its target is not known.

General observations from the study: Expansion in blood of tumor-derived TCR clones was seen after radiotherapy plus ipilimumab.

Clones were sequenced by immunoSEQ multiplex PCR, and TCRdb holds only the in-frame ones, with some missing. The data contain about 49,000 clones, roughly 76% of them singletons. The V gene is TRBV28, the J gene TRBJ1-3, with D maybe TRBD1 (6 bases). This TCR derives from a human donor with non-small cell lung cancer who had stable disease on radiotherapy plus ipilimumab. This specimen consisted of peripheral blood, obtained from a patient treated with radiotherapy plus ipilimumab. The CDR3 DNA reads TGTGCCAGCAGTTTATTGAGGGGGTCGGTTTCTGGAAACACCATATATTTT. It codes for CASSLLRGSVSGNTIYF.